This TCR beta chain comes out of a study of Graves' ophthalmopathy and Graves' hyperthyroidism. The overall study: Blood was drawn at initial diagnosis, before any treatment. General study findings and limits: Sensitivity reached around 67% and specificity approximately 72% when the model predicted ophthalmopathy progression.

This clonotype was seen at least ten times. Its antigen is currently unknown. Compared with germline, one end of the junction differs, possibly owing to a read error. Exclusion covered patients with other autoimmune diseases or uncontrolled infections (as well as pregnancy or lactation). Diagnosis relied on clinical symptoms, serum thyroxine, TRAb, thyroid ultrasound and orbital computed tomography. Beta-chain TCR CDR3 regions were amplified from RNA transcripts. A first-round RT-PCR used HTBI primers, followed by a second-round multiplex PCR. TCRdb re-called the multiplex PCR reads through MiXCR, storing one row per CDR3 protein. The data show 400,000 to 500,000 distinct CDR3 sequences, around 21% seen once. CDR3 size: 12 residues. The germline gives CDR1 SGHTA, CDR2 FQGNSA.

The chain uses TRBV7-2 and TRBJ2-7; 9 nucleotides match TRBD2. Material for sequencing was peripheral blood. The clonotype was recovered from a woman aged 18-29 years with stable Graves' hyperthyroidism. The CDR3 coding sequence is TGTGCCAGCAGCTCCGGGGGACTAGCCTCTAGGTTC. Residues: CASSSGGLASRF.